A single sample gave rise to the 23 T cell receptor beta chains below, sequenced in a study of cytomegalovirus exposure and HLA in healthy donors. Profiled with immunoSEQ multiplex PCR; TCRdb holds only in-frame clones, not every one. Among roughly 48,000 clones, 88% were seen once, and the ten largest hold roughly 6.7%. The sequencing sample was made of PBMCs. The source of these receptors is a woman aged 25 to 39 in good health and CMV-seronegative.

CDR3 sequence: CAISGPLTSGGGSSYNEQFF. The CDR3 bases are TGTGCCATCAGTGGCCCCCTAACTAGCGGAGGGGGCAGCTCCTACAATGAGCAGTTCTTC. The chain uses TRBV10-3 and TRBJ2-1; D possibly corresponds to TRBD2 (8 bases). Germline V CDR1 and CDR2: ENHRY, SYGVKD. The length of the CDR3 is 20 residues. Trimming pared 4 bases from V and 0 bases from J, leaving 25 bases between.

The rearrangement links TRBV7-6 to TRBJ2-3; no definite D call. V was cut by 3 bases and J by 4 bases, with 8 bases left in between. Germline V gives CDR1 SGHVS, CDR2 FNYEAQ. The CDR3 has 13 residues. The CDR3 loop reads CASSFSGADTQYF. DNA for the CDR3: TGTGCCAGCAGCTTTTCCGGAGCAGATACGCAGTATTTT. Based on the CDR3 plus reference TRBV7-6 and TRBJ2-3, the full variable domain is GAGVSQSPRYKVTKRGQDVALRCDPISGHVSLYWYRQALGQGPEFLTYFNYEAQQDKSGLPNDRFSAERPEGSISTLTIQRTEQRDSAMYRCASSFSGADTQYFGPGTRLTVL.

Here the CDR3 DNA reads TGTGCCGTACTAGCGGGAGGCCTTAATGAGCAGTTCTTC. Protein: CAVLAGGLNEQFF. This chain uses TRBV7-9 with TRBJ2-1, with TRBD2 matching over 12 bases. CDR3 size: 13 residues. CDR1 and CDR2 (germline): SEHNR, FQNEAQ (reference sequence). With V trimmed by 11 bases and J by 7 bases, 6 bases remained unmatched.

The chain employs TRBV6-1 and TRBJ2-2; the D is unclear. The CDR3 totals 14 residues. Germline V gene data show CDR1 as MNHNS and CDR2 as SASEGT. Trimming removed 3 bases at V and 1 base at J, with 6 bases between. This CDR3 reads CASSERWNTGELFF. DNA of the CDR3: TGTGCCAGCAGTGAGAGGTGGAACACCGGGGAGCTGTTTTTT.

This chain joins TRBV11-2 and TRBJ2-7; maybe TRBD1 (5 bases). The germline V gene encodes CDR1 SGHAT and CDR2 FQNNGV. With 2 bases removed from V and 0 bases from J, the gap between germline ends came to 8 bases. The CDR3 covers 14 residues. CDR3 coding DNA: TGTGCCAGCAGCTTACCGGACAACTCCTACGAGCAGTACTTC. Its translation: CASSLPDNSYEQYF.

The chain uses TRBV11-2 and TRBJ2-1, with TRBD2 matching over 13 bases. Germline assignment: CDR1 SGHAT and CDR2 FQNNGV. The CDR3 extends over 15 amino acids. The trim removed 5 bases at V and 5 bases at J, leaving 3 bases unmatched. The chain's CDR3 is CASSTTSGGNNEQFF. CDR3 DNA sequence: TGTGCCAGCAGCACGACTAGCGGGGGGAACAATGAGCAGTTCTTC.

This chain joins TRBV19 and TRBJ1-1, with 12 nucleotides matching TRBD1. V lost 6 bases and J lost 0; bases outside the gene matches: 14. The CDR3 runs 19 residues. The V gene's germline CDR1 is LNHDA and CDR2 SQIVND (reference sequence). The CDR3 DNA reads TGTGCCAGTAGGCCGGGACAGGGGGCGTGGGCCCCCATGAACACTGAAGCTTTCTTT. It translates to CASRPGQGAWAPMNTEAFF.

The chain couples TRBV4-1 to TRBJ2-7, with D perhaps TRBD1 (6 bases). Trimming removed 0 bases at V and 4 bases at J, with 10 bases between. CDR3 size: 14 residues. The V gene's germline CDR1 is MGHRA and CDR2 YSYEKL. The CDR3, as DNA: TGCGCCAGCAGCCAAGAAACAGGGAGATACGAGCAGTACTTC. It codes for CASSQETGRYEQYF.

The V and J genes are TRBV29-1 and TRBJ2-7; 14 bases match TRBD2. CDR1 and CDR2 from the germline V gene are SQVTM and ANQGSEA. V trimming: 0 bases; J trimming: 6 bases; junction bases outside the gene matches: 1. The CDR3 is made up of 14 amino acids. The CDR3 reads CSVEEGTSGSEQYF. In DNA, the CDR3 is TGCAGCGTTGAAGAGGGGACTAGCGGGAGCGAGCAGTACTTC.

The chain employs TRBV28 and TRBJ2-1; 8 bases agree with TRBD1. The CDR3 is made up of 16 amino acids. Germline V gene data show CDR1 as MDHEN and CDR2 as SYDVKM. Losses at the gene ends were 6 bases for V and 5 bases for J; bases not matched to a gene: 12. The CDR3 DNA follows: TGTGCCAGCAGCTCATTCGCCGGGACAGGCAACAATGAGCAGTTCTTC. This codes for CASSSFAGTGNNEQFF.

V and J are TRBV2 and TRBJ1-1; 7 bases map to TRBD1. This CDR3 region has 17 residues. CDR1 and CDR2 from the germline V gene are SNHLY and FYNNEI. V gave up 0 bases and J gave up 1 base; unmatched junction bases: 8. CDR3 amino acids: CASSEADPTGENTEAFF. The DNA of the CDR3 is TGTGCCAGCAGTGAAGCTGATCCTACAGGGGAGAACACTGAAGCTTTCTTT.

The rearrangement links TRBV28 to TRBJ2-1; a possible D gene is TRBD2 (6 bases). Per germline, CDR1 MDHEN and CDR2 SYDVKM. This CDR3 has 18 residues. V was clipped by 1 base and J by 3 bases, with 19 bases between them. The chain's CDR3 is CASSLSGGWGNRYNEQFF. For the CDR3, the DNA is TGTGCCAGCAGTTTATCCGGGGGTTGGGGCAACCGCTACAATGAGCAGTTCTTC.

V is TRBV29-1 and J is TRBJ2-7; 14 bases match TRBD2. V was clipped by 7 bases and J by 2 bases; unmatched bases: 13. The germline V gene encodes CDR1 SQVTM and CDR2 ANQGSEA. The CDR3 is 17 residues long. As DNA, the CDR3 is TGCAGCGCCGAGGTGCCCGGGACTAGCGGGAGAACCTACGAGCAGTACTTC. Protein sequence: CSAEVPGTSGRTYEQYF.

The chain recombines TRBV30 with TRBJ1-2; D uncertain. The germline V and J ends were trimmed by 0 bases and 7 bases, with 12 bases remaining between them. CDR3 size: 13 residues. Germline assignment: CDR1 GTSNPN and CDR2 SVGIG (reference sequence). Written as DNA, the CDR3 is TGTGCCTGGAGTGTACCCCCATTGGCTGGCTACACCTTC. Amino acids: CAWSVPPLAGYTF.

This clone occurred once. This chain connects TRBV27 to TRBJ2-2; perhaps TRBD2 as D (6 bases). Germline V gene data show CDR1 as MNHEY and CDR2 as SMNVEV (reference sequence). The V and J ends lost 6 bases and 1 base respectively, with 12 bases between them. The CDR3 extends over 15 amino acids. For the CDR3, the DNA is TGTGCCAGCAGCTGGGACTCCTTGAACACCGGGGAGCTGTTTTTT. Encoded protein: CASSWDSLNTGELFF.

CDR3 sequence reads: CASSLGTVNEKLFF. CDR3 DNA sequence: TGCGCCAGCAGCTTAGGGACAGTAAATGAAAAACTGTTTTTT. The V and J genes are TRBV5-1 and TRBJ1-4; 7 nucleotides line up with TRBD1. This CDR3 spans 14 amino acids. Losses at the gene ends were 2 bases for V and 5 bases for J; bases not matched to a gene: 3. The germline gives CDR1 SGHRS, CDR2 YFSETQ.

The rearrangement joins TRBV28 to TRBJ2-1; TRBD2 aligns across 7 bases. Germline CDR1 and CDR2: MDHEN and SYDVKM. CDR3 length: 16 residues. Unmatched junction bases numbered 14, after V lost 4 bases and J lost 8 bases. CDR3 amino acids: CASSSHAAGRVDEQFF. The CDR3 DNA follows: TGTGCCAGCAGTTCCCACGCAGCGGGAAGGGTGGATGAGCAGTTCTTC. Combining the CDR3 with reference TRBV28 and TRBJ2-1 gives the whole variable domain DVKVTQSSRYLVKRTGEKVFLECVQDMDHENMFWYRQDPGLGLRLIYFSYDVKMKEKGDIPEGYSVSREKKERFSLILESASTNQTSMYLCASSSHAAGRVDEQFFGPGTRLTVL.

The chain employs TRBV7-2 and TRBJ1-1; 8 bases line up with TRBD1. The CDR3 has 15 residues. In germline, CDR1 is SGHTA, CDR2 FQGNSA. The J segment lost 0 bases and the V segment lost 2 bases, leaving 2 bases of the junction unmatched. For the CDR3, the DNA is TGTGCCAGCAGCTTACAGGGACAGGTGAACACTGAAGCTTTCTTT. Amino acid sequence: CASSLQGQVNTEAFF.

The chain is built from TRBV11-2 and TRBJ1-2; D unresolved. CDR3 length: 14 amino acids. Trimming removed 1 base at V and 6 bases at J, with 12 bases between. Germline V CDR1 and CDR2: SGHAT, FQNNGV. CDR3 DNA sequence: TGTGCCAGCAGCTTAGCCGCCCAGCGGGATGGCTACACCTTC. Translated, it gives CASSLAAQRDGYTF.

This clone was detected a few times. J is TRBJ2-1 and V is TRBV28; D is unclear. The germline gives CDR1 MDHEN, CDR2 SYDVKM. Trimming stripped 6 bases from V and 9 bases from J, with 9 bases between. The CDR3 has 11 residues. CDR3 sequence reads: CASSPTGEQFF. The CDR3 DNA is TGTGCCAGCAGCCCGACTGGTGAGCAGTTCTTC.

This clone was seen a handful of times. This sequence joins TRBV4-3 and TRBJ2-7; TRBD2 matches at 9 bases. The CDR3 totals 15 residues. The V and J ends lost 3 bases and 5 bases, in that order; junction bases with no gene match: 8. Germline-derived CDR1 and CDR2 are LGHNA and YSLEER. The CDR3 coding sequence is TGCGCCAGCAGCCAGAGGACTAGCGCGTTCGACGAGCAGTACTTC. Protein: CASSQRTSAFDEQYF.

The gene calls are TRBV27 and TRBJ2-7, with D tentatively TRBD2 (5 bases). The V end lost 6 bases, the J end lost 2 bases, and 14 bases lay between the germline ends. The CDR3 loop spans 14 amino acids. CDR1 and CDR2 (germline): MNHEY, SMNVEV (reference sequence). CDR3 coding DNA: TGTGCCAGCAGAACGAGCGGACCGGCCTACGAGCAGTACTTC. Its protein product is CASRTSGPAYEQYF.

The chain combines TRBV11-2 with TRBJ1-1, with 7 bases fitting TRBD1. V trimming: 5 bases; J trimming: 0 bases; junction bases outside the gene matches: 6. The CDR3 is 15 residues long. Germline-derived CDR1 and CDR2 are SGHAT and FQNNGV. The CDR3 bases are TGTGCCAGCAGCCCGGGACAGCACATGAACACTGAAGCTTTCTTT. Translating gives CASSPGQHMNTEAFF.